A single sample gave rise to the 26 T cell receptor beta chains below, sequenced in a study of blood T cell repertoires in COVID-19. Produced via immunoSEQ multiplex PCR; TCRdb's table is partial and in-frame only. The data hold approximately 210,000 clones, with roughly nine tenths observed a single time. The specimen was peripheral blood. The origin of the receptors is a man in his forties with active or convalescent COVID-19.

The V call is TRBV6-4, the J call TRBJ2-6; maybe TRBD1 (6 bases). The CDR3 extends over 18 amino acids. The germline V gene encodes CDR1 MRHNA and CDR2 SNTAGT. V shed 3 bases and J shed 2 bases, with 17 bases lying between them. CDR3 loop: CASSEQGPHRAGANVLTF. The CDR3 coding sequence is TGTGCCAGCAGTGAACAGGGACCCCATCGGGCTGGGGCCAACGTCCTGACTTTC.

This chain links TRBV9 with TRBJ2-3; 14 nucleotides agree with TRBD2. The CDR3 loop spans 20 amino acids. The germline V gene has CDR1 SGDLS and CDR2 YYNGEE. Trimming took 3 bases from V and 0 from J; bases not matched to a gene: 12. Written as DNA, the CDR3 is TGTGCCAGCAGCGCCCCGCTGTGGACTAGCGGGGGGCGGAGCACAGATACGCAGTATTTT. It yields the protein CASSAPLWTSGGRSTDTQYF.

This clone was found once. The V gene is TRBV6-5, the J gene TRBJ2-1; D is possibly TRBD1 (6 bases). This CDR3 is 15 amino acids long. CDR1 and CDR2 from the germline V gene are MNHEY and SVGAGI. V was clipped by 5 bases and J by 7 bases, with 18 bases between them. The CDR3, as DNA: TGTGCCAGCAGTATATTTCGGACAGAAGTGAATGAGCAGTTCTTC. Protein: CASSIFRTEVNEQFF.

This chain links TRBV28 with TRBJ2-2; 9 bases map to TRBD2. This CDR3 comprises 16 residues. With 2 bases clipped from V and 2 bases from J, the junction kept 3 bases outside the gene matches. Germline V gene lookup returns CDR1 MDHEN and CDR2 SYDVKM. The CDR3 coding sequence is TGTGCCAGCAGTTTACCTCTAGCGGGAAACACCGGGGAGCTGTTTTTT. Protein sequence: CASSLPLAGNTGELFF.

The V gene is TRBV7-8, the J gene TRBJ2-7, with a possible D match to TRBD1 (6 bases). The germline V and J ends were trimmed by 1 base and 0 bases, with 19 bases remaining between them. The CDR3 is made up of 18 amino acids. From germline, CDR1 is SGHVS and CDR2 FQNEAQ. CDR3 DNA sequence: TGTGCCAGCAGCTTAGGGGGGACGGTGTCAGGGGACTCCTACGAGCAGTACTTC. It specifies CASSLGGTVSGDSYEQYF.

This chain uses TRBV7-9 with TRBJ1-2, with 7 bases identical to TRBD1. The V gene end was trimmed by 3 bases and the J gene end by 4 bases; junction bases not matched to a gene: 8. The CDR3 extends over 15 amino acids. CDR1 is SEHNR, CDR2 FQNEAQ, per germline (reference sequence). The CDR3, as DNA: TGTGCCAGCAGCTTGTCGACAGGGCTGGGCTATGGCTACACCTTC. This encodes CASSLSTGLGYGYTF. The full variable domain, rest sourced from reference TRBV7-9 and TRBJ1-2, is DTGVSQNPRHKITKRGQNVTFRCDPISEHNRLYWYRQTLGQGPEFLTYFQNEAQLEKSRLLSDRFSAERPKGSFSTLEIQRTEQGDSAMYLCASSLSTGLGYGYTFGSGTRLTVV.

This rearrangement joins TRBV7-9 to TRBJ1-2, with D hard to call. The germline CDR1 and CDR2 sequences are SEHNR and FQNEAQ (reference sequence). V was shortened by 5 bases and J by 2 bases, with 15 bases between the two germline ends. The CDR3 loop spans 15 amino acids. The CDR3 DNA reads as TGTGCCAGCAGCCGGCGACTGACGGGGAACTATGGCTACACCTTC. Translated: CASSRRLTGNYGYTF.

The chain couples TRBV27 to TRBJ2-7; a possible D gene is TRBD2 (6 bases). The CDR3 is made up of 11 amino acids. Germline V gene data show CDR1 as MNHEY and CDR2 as SMNVEV (reference sequence). Trimming stripped 4 bases from V and 6 bases from J, with 7 bases between. The CDR3 loop reads CASSWGVEQYF. CDR3 DNA sequence: TGTGCCAGCAGTTGGGGGGTCGAGCAGTACTTC.

This rearrangement joins TRBV3-1 (or the pseudogene TRBV3-2) to TRBJ2-7, with 8 bases identical to TRBD1. Germline loops: CDR1 LGHDT, CDR2 YNNKEL (reference sequence). This CDR3 is 12 amino acids long. Losses at the gene ends were 6 bases for V and 4 bases for J; bases not matched to a gene: 2. The CDR3 loop is CASSTGGYEQYF. CDR3 nucleotide sequence: TGTGCCAGCAGTACAGGGGGATACGAGCAGTACTTC.

Worth noting for this clone: Other DNA sequences in this sample translate to the same CDR3. The chain joins TRBV7-3 to TRBJ1-1; possibly TRBD1 for D (5 bases). Trimming shortened V by 5 bases and J by 4 bases, and 11 bases separated the two germline ends. From germline, CDR1 is SGHTA and CDR2 FQGTGA. This CDR3 is 13 amino acids long. Here the CDR3 reads CASSPSGGTEAFF. CDR3 coding DNA: TGTGCCAGCAGCCCCTCGGGGGGCACTGAAGCTTTCTTT.

The chain is built from TRBV4-2 and TRBJ2-2, with unresolved D. Germline values: CDR1 LGHNA, CDR2 YNFKEQ. Trimming shortened V by 0 bases and J by 7 bases, and 6 bases separated the two germline ends. This CDR3 has 13 amino acids. The CDR3 bases are TGTGCCAGCAGCCAAGAAATTCACGGGGAGCTGTTTTTT. As protein: CASSQEIHGELFF.

The chain couples TRBV10-3 to TRBJ1-2, with D unresolved. The V gene lost 6 bases and the J gene lost 3 bases, with 11 bases spanning the gap. CDR3 length: 13 residues. Germline CDR1 ENHRY, CDR2 SYGVKD. The CDR3 spells CAIRAHADYGYTF. The DNA for the CDR3 is TGTGCCATCAGGGCCCACGCGGACTATGGCTACACCTTC.

This clone appeared a few times. The chain recombines TRBV19 with TRBJ2-2, with D perhaps TRBD2 (5 bases). The CDR3 covers 16 residues. Germline V gene lookup returns CDR1 LNHDA and CDR2 SQIVND (reference sequence). Trimming removed 7 bases at V and 0 bases at J, with 15 bases between. CDR3 sequence: CASTRRQDTNTGELFF. As DNA, the CDR3 is TGTGCCAGTACCAGGAGGCAGGATACGAACACCGGGGAGCTGTTTTTT.

The gene calls are TRBV19 and TRBJ1-1; D possibly corresponds to TRBD1 (5 bases). Germline lookup yields CDR1 LNHDA and CDR2 SQIVND (reference sequence). This CDR3 is 15 amino acids long. Trimming took 8 bases from V and 3 from J, leaving 19 bases between them. The CDR3, as DNA: TGTGCCAGTCCCGTCCCCACGGGGGAGGACACTGAAGCTTTCTTT. Protein sequence: CASPVPTGEDTEAFF.

The rearrangement links TRBV24-1 to TRBJ2-1, with D perhaps matching TRBD1 (6 bases). Trimming left V 7 bases short and J 8 bases short, with 14 bases between. This CDR3 region has 13 residues. Germline values: CDR1 KGHDR, CDR2 SFDVKD. CDR3 bases: TGTGCCACCAGGGGGGCCAACTGGGATGAGCAGTTCTTC. Translating gives CATRGANWDEQFF.

Only a few counts were recorded for this clone. The rearrangement links TRBV5-8 to TRBJ1-5; D remains unclear. V lost 2 bases and J 7 bases, leaving 10 bases between the germline ends. Germline V lookup: CDR1 SGHTS, CDR2 YDEGEE. This CDR3 spans 13 amino acids. CDR3 loop: CASSLLPGQPQHF. DNA for the CDR3: TGTGCCAGCAGCTTACTACCGGGGCAGCCCCAGCATTTT.

The rearrangement joins TRBV9 to TRBJ1-4, with D unclear. The CDR3 covers 15 residues. Per the germline V gene, CDR1 is SGDLS and CDR2 is YYNGEE. V was trimmed by 1 base and J by 0 bases, leaving 7 bases between them. This chain's CDR3 is CASSVHVATNEKLFF. Here the CDR3 DNA reads TGTGCCAGCAGCGTACATGTTGCAACTAATGAAAAACTGTTTTTT.

The rearrangement uses TRBV30 and TRBJ2-3; D might be TRBD1 (6 bases). The CDR3 consists of 14 residues. Germline CDR1 and CDR2: GTSNPN and SVGIG (reference sequence). Trimming shortened V by 0 bases and J by 2 bases, and 9 bases separated the two germline ends. For the CDR3, the DNA is TGTGCCTGGAGTGTGACAGGCCCCACAGATACGCAGTATTTT. Amino acid sequence: CAWSVTGPTDTQYF.

CDR3 nucleotide sequence: TGTGCCAGTAATACGGGACAGGGTCGCAATCAGCCCCAGCATTTT. Translating gives CASNTGQGRNQPQHF. The V call is TRBV19, the J call TRBJ1-5; 9 nucleotides match TRBD1. CDR3 length equals 15 residues. J lost 2 bases, V lost 7 bases, and 6 bases had no gene match. Looked up from germline, CDR1 is LNHDA and CDR2 is SQIVND (reference sequence).

This sequence joins TRBV28 and TRBJ2-1, with 8 bases that match TRBD1. This CDR3 has 14 residues. With V trimmed by 6 bases and J by 10 bases, 11 bases remained unmatched. Looked up from germline, CDR1 is MDHEN and CDR2 is SYDVKM. CDR3 sequence (DNA): TGTGCCAGCAGCCTGGGCAGGGGGCAGGGGGAGCAGTTCTTC. Residues: CASSLGRGQGEQFF.

This chain uses TRBV19 with TRBJ2-3; 9 nucleotides agree with TRBD1. The V gene's germline CDR1 is LNHDA and CDR2 SQIVND (reference sequence). The CDR3 extends over 14 amino acids. V gave up 5 bases and J gave up 4 bases; unmatched junction bases: 4. The CDR3 reads CASSFGTGPDTQYF. In DNA, the CDR3 is TGTGCCAGTAGTTTCGGGACAGGGCCAGATACGCAGTATTTT.

The rearrangement joins TRBV7-9 to TRBJ2-7, with TRBD1 identical over 8 bases. The CDR3 totals 14 residues. The V gene end was trimmed by 5 bases and the J gene end by 5 bases; junction bases not matched to a gene: 8. Germline V gives CDR1 SEHNR, CDR2 FQNEAQ (reference sequence). The CDR3 here is CASSPDRVQNEQYF. The CDR3 bases are TGTGCCAGCAGCCCGGACAGGGTTCAAAACGAGCAGTACTTC.

This clone was seen a single time. This chain links TRBV7-3 with TRBJ2-1; the D gene is possibly TRBD1 (5 bases). Germline values: CDR1 SGHTA, CDR2 FQGTGA. The CDR3 extends over 15 amino acids. Trimming took off 3 bases at V and 7 bases at J, with 16 bases between the two ends. CDR3 amino acids: CASSFYTGTGNEQFF. The CDR3, as DNA: TGTGCCAGCAGCTTTTACACAGGCACTGGTAATGAGCAGTTCTTC. Looking up the rest from reference TRBV7-3 and TRBJ2-1 gives the full variable domain: GAGVSQTPSNKVTEKGKYVELRCDPISGHTALYWYRQSLGQGPEFLIYFQGTGAADDSGLPNDRFFAVRPEGSVSTLKIQRTERGDSAVYLCASSFYTGTGNEQFFGPGTRLTVL.

The chain carries TRBV27 and TRBJ2-3, with TRBD1 identical over 7 bases. The ends lost 2 bases at V and 1 base at J; junction bases unmatched: 0. The CDR3 covers 14 residues. Per the germline V gene, CDR1 is MNHEY and CDR2 is SMNVEV (reference sequence). CDR3 bases: TGTGCCAGCAGTTTAAGGGGGCGCACAGATACGCAGTATTTT. Translating it yields CASSLRGRTDTQYF.

The V call is TRBV19, the J call TRBJ2-5; maybe TRBD2 (5 bases). Germline CDR1 is LNHDA and CDR2 is SQIVND (reference sequence). V lost 8 bases and J 5 bases, leaving 15 bases between the germline ends. This CDR3 has 13 amino acids. This CDR3 reads CASSTIQRETQYF. The CDR3 bases are TGTGCCAGTTCTACGATCCAGCGGGAGACCCAGTACTTC.

The chain has TRBV6-5 and TRBJ1-1; 7 bases are a match to TRBD1. CDR1 and CDR2 from the germline V gene are MNHEY and SVGAGI. The CDR3 loop spans 12 amino acids. V shed 8 bases, J shed 5 bases, and the junction held 5 bases outside the gene matches. CDR3: CASQTGRTEAFF. CDR3 bases: TGTGCCAGCCAGACAGGGCGGACTGAAGCTTTCTTT.